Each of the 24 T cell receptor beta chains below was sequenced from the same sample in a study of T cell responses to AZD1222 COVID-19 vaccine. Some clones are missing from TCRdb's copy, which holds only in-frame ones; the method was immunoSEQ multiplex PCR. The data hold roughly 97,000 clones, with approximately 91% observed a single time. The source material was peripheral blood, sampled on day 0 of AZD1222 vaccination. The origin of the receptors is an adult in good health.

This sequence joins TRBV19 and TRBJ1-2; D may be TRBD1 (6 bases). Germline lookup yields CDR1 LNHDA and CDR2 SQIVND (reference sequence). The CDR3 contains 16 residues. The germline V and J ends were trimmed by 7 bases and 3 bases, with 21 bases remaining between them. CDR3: CASTPGGGAFDYGYTF. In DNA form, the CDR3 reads TGTGCCAGTACCCCCGGTGGGGGGGCTTTTGACTATGGCTACACCTTC.

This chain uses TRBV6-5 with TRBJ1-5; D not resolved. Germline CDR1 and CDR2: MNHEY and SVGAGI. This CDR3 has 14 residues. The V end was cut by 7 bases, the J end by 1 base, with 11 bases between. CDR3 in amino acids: CASTRPSSNQPQHF. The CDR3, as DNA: TGTGCCAGCACCCGACCGTCCAGCAATCAGCCCCAGCATTTT.

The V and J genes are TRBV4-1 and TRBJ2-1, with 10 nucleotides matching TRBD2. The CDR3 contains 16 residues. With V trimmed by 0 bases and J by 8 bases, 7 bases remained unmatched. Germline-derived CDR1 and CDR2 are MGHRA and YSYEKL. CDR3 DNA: TGCGCCAGCAGCCAAGATGGGACTAGCGTTGGAGATGAGCAGTTCTTC. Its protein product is CASSQDGTSVGDEQFF.

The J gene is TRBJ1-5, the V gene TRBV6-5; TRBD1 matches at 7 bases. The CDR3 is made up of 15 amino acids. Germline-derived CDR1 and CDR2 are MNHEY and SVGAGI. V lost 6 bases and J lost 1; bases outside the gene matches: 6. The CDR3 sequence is CASSQDRTSNQPQHF. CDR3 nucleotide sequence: TGTGCCAGCAGCCAGGACAGGACCAGCAATCAGCCCCAGCATTTT.

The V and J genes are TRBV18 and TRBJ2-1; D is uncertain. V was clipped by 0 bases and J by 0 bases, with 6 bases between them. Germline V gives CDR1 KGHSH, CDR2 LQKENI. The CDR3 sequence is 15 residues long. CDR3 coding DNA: TGTGCCAGCTCACCACCTTCTACCTCCTACAATGAGCAGTTCTTC. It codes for CASSPPSTSYNEQFF. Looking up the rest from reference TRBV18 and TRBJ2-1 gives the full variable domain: NAGVMQNPRHLVRRRGQEARLRCSPMKGHSHVYWYRQLPEEGLKFMVYLQKENIIDESGMPKERFSAEFPKEGPSILRIQQVVRGDSAAYFCASSPPSTSYNEQFFGPGTRLTVL.

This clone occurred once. The CDR3 region has the DNA TGTGCCAGCGGCACAGGGGACTCCTACGAGCAGTACTTC. This translates into CASGTGDSYEQYF. The rearrangement links TRBV11-3 to TRBJ2-7, with TRBD1 matching over 7 bases. The CDR3 is made up of 13 amino acids. Germline CDR1 reads SGHNT; CDR2 reads YENEEA. The V segment lost 8 bases and the J segment 0 bases; nucleotides outside the gene matches: 4.

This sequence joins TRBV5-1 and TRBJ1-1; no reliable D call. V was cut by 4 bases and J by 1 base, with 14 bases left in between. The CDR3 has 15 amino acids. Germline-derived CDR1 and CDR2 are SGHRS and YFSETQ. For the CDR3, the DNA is TGCGCCAGCAGCACACGCCAGACGGAGAACACTGAAGCTTTCTTT. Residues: CASSTRQTENTEAFF.

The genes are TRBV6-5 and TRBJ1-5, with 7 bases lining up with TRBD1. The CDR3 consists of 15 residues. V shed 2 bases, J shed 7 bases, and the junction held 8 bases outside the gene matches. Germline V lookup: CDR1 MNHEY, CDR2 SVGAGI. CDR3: CASSYTTGQDQPQHF. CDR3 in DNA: TGTGCCAGCAGTTACACGACAGGGCAGGACCAGCCCCAGCATTTT.

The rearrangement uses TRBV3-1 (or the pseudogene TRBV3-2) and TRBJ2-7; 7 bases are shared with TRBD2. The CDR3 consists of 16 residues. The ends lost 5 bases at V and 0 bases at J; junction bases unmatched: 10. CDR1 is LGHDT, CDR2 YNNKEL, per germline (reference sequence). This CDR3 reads CASSYRLARGSYEQYF. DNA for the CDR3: TGTGCCAGCAGCTACAGACTAGCTCGCGGCTCCTACGAGCAGTACTTC.

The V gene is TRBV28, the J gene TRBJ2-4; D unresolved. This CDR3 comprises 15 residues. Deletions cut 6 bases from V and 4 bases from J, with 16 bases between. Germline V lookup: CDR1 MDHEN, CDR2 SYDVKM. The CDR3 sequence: CASSYHGSQKNIQYF. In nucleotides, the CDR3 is TGTGCCAGCAGCTATCACGGGTCACAGAAAAACATTCAGTACTTC.

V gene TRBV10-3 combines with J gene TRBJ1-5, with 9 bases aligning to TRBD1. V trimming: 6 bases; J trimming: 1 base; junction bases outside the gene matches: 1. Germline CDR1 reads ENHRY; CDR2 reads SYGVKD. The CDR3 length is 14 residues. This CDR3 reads CAIRGTGSNQPQHF. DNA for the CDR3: TGTGCCATCAGGGGGACAGGGAGCAATCAGCCCCAGCATTTT.

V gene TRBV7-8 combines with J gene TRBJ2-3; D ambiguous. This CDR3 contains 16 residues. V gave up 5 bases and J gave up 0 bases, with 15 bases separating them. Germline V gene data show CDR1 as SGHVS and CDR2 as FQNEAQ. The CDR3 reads CASSAENGLSTDTQYF. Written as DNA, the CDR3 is TGTGCCAGCAGCGCAGAGAATGGGCTCAGCACAGATACGCAGTATTTT.

The CDR3 DNA follows: TGTGCCATAAGACAGGGCGAGACCCAGTACTTC. Translation gives CAIRQGETQYF. The chain recombines TRBV15 with TRBJ2-5; the match to TRBD1 covers 7 bases. Per the germline V gene, CDR1 is LNHNV and CDR2 is YYDKDF (reference sequence). Trimming cost V 10 bases and J 5 bases; bases outside gene matches: 4. The CDR3 runs to 11 residues. Supplemented by reference TRBV15 and TRBJ2-5, the full variable domain reads DAMVIQNPRYQVTQFGKPVTLSCSQTLNHNVMYWYQQKSSQAPKLLFHYYDKDFNNEADTPDNFQSRRPNTSFCFLDIRSPGLGDTAMYLCAIRQGETQYFGPGTRLLVL.

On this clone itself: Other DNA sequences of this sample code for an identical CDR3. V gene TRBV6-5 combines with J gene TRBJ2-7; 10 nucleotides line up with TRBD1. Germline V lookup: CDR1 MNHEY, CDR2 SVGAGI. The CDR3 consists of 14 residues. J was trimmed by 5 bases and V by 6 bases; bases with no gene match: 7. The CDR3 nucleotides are TGTGCCAGCAGCCCCGGGACAGGGGTGCACGAGCAGTACTTC. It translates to CASSPGTGVHEQYF.

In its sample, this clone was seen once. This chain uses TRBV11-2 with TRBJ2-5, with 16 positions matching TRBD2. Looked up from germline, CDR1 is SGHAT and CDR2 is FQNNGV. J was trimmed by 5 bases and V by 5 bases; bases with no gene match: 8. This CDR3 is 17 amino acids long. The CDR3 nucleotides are TGTGCCAGCAGCACCGGGACTAGCGGGGGGGCTCGGGAGACCCAGTACTTC. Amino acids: CASSTGTSGGARETQYF.

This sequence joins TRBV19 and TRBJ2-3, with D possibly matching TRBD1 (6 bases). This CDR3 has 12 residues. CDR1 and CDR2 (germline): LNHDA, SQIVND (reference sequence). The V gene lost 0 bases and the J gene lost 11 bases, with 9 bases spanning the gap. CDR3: CASSIDQGRQYF. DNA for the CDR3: TGTGCCAGTAGTATAGATCAGGGGCGGCAGTATTTT.

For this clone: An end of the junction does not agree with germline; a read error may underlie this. CDR3 in DNA: TGTGCCAGCAGTGACCTCCGGGGCCCTGCTCTTCCCTATGGCCACACCTTC. It encodes CASSDLRGPALPYGHTF. The chain combines TRBV25-1 with TRBJ1-2; D possibly corresponds to TRBD1 (5 bases). Germline V gene sequence: CDR1 MGHDK, CDR2 SYGVNS. CDR3 length: 17 residues.

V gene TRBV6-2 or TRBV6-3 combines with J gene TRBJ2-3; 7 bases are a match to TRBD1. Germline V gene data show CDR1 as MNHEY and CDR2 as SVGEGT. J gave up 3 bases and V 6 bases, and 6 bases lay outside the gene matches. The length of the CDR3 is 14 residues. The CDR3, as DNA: TGTGCCAGCAGCTCCGGGACAGAGACAGATACGCAGTATTTT. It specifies CASSSGTETDTQYF.

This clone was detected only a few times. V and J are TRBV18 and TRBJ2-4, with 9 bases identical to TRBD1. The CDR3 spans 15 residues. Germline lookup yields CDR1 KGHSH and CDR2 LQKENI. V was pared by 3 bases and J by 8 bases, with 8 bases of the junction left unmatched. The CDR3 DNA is TGTGCCAGCTCACCGCTCGGGACAGGGACCGACATTCAGTACTTC. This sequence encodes CASSPLGTGTDIQYF.

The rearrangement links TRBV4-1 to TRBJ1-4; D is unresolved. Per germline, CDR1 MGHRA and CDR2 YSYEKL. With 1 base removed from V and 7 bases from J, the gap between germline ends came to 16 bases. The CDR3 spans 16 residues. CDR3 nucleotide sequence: TGCGCCAGCAGCCAAGTGTTAGGGCTAACGGCTGAAAAACTGTTTTTT. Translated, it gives CASSQVLGLTAEKLFF.

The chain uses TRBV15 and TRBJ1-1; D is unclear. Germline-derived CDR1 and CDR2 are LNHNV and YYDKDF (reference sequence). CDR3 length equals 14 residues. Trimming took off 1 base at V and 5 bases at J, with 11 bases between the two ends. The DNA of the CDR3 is TGTGCCACCAGCAGAGTCGGGAGGGCAACTGAAGCTTTCTTT. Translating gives CATSRVGRATEAFF.

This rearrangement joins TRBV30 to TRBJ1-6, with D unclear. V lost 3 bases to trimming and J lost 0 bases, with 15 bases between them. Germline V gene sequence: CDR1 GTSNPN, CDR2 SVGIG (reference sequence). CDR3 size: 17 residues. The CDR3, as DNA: TGTGCCTGGAGGGCCCGCGGCAGAAGCTCCTATAATTCACCCCTCCACTTT. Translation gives CAWRARGRSSYNSPLHF. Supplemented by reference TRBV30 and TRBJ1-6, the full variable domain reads SQTIHQWPATLVQPVGSPLSLECTVEGTSNPNLYWYRQAAGRGLQLLFYSVGIGQISSEVPQNLSASRPQDRQFILSSKKLLLSDSGFYLCAWRARGRSSYNSPLHFGNGTRLTVT.

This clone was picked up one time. The DNA of the CDR3 is TGTGCCAGCAGCTCGCGGACTAGCGGGGGGGCCGGTGAGCAGTACTTC. Its translation: CASSSRTSGGAGEQYF. This chain uses TRBV7-2 with TRBJ2-7, with 15 bases matching TRBD2. In germline, CDR1 is SGHTA, CDR2 FQGNSA. The CDR3 extends over 16 amino acids. V dropped 4 bases and J dropped 7; count of bases not matched to a gene: 8. The entire variable domain, with the rest obtained from reference TRBV7-2 and TRBJ2-7, is as follows: GAGVSQSPSNKVTEKGKDVELRCDPISGHTALYWYRQSLGQGLEFLIYFQGNSAPDKSGLPSDRFSAERTGGSVSTLTIQRTQQEDSAVYLCASSSRTSGGAGEQYFGPGTRLTVT.

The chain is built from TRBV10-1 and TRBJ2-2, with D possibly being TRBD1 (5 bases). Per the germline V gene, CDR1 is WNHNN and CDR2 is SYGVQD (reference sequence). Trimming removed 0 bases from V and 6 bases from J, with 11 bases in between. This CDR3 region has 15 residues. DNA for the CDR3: TGCGCCAGCAGTGAGTCAGGCAGGGCTGCCGGGGAGCTGTTTTTT. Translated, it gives CASSESGRAAGELFF.